The 25 T cell receptor beta chains below all came from one sample that was sequenced in a study of blood T cell repertoires in COVID-19. Sequenced by immunoSEQ multiplex PCR; TCRdb stores in-frame clones only, minus some. The sample has about 120,000 clones; about 80% are singletons. Sequencing used peripheral blood. Receptors originate from a man in his 60s with active or convalescent COVID-19.

This chain uses TRBV7-2 with TRBJ2-1, with 8 nucleotides matching TRBD2. This CDR3 region has 16 residues. Germline assignment: CDR1 SGHTA and CDR2 FQGNSA. J gave up 3 bases and V 2 bases, and 6 bases lay outside the gene matches. CDR3 DNA sequence: TGTGCCAGCAGCTTACCAGCGGGAGTACGCTACAATGAGCAGTTCTTC. Its translation is CASSLPAGVRYNEQFF.

This clone has just a few counts. For the CDR3, the DNA is TGCGCCAGCAGCCCAGCCCTAGCGGGAGGTATCCACAATGAGCAGTTCTTC. Its translation is CASSPALAGGIHNEQFF. V usage is TRBV4-3 and J usage is TRBJ2-1; 11 bases agree with TRBD2. CDR3 length: 17 residues. The junction had 10 bases not matched to a gene; V was cut back by 4 bases and J by 5 bases. CDR1 and CDR2 from the germline V gene are LGHNA and YSLEER.

The chain joins TRBV6-5 to TRBJ1-1; D is perhaps TRBD1 (5 bases). The germline V and J ends were trimmed by 9 bases and 6 bases, with 17 bases remaining between them. The germline gives CDR1 MNHEY, CDR2 SVGAGI. This CDR3 has 13 residues. CDR3 in DNA: TGTGCCAGTGTCTCTCGCGGGGCACCTGAAGCTTTCTTT. Translation: CASVSRGAPEAFF.

The rearrangement links TRBV19 to TRBJ1-5; 8 bases map to TRBD1. Germline CDR1 reads LNHDA; CDR2 reads SQIVND (reference sequence). Unmatched junction bases numbered 8, after V lost 5 bases and J lost 2 bases. This CDR3 has 16 residues. In DNA form, the CDR3 reads TGTGCCAGTAGTCCCTGGCTGGGACAGGGCAATCAGCCCCAGCATTTT. Protein: CASSPWLGQGNQPQHF.

The chain carries TRBV3-1 (or the pseudogene TRBV3-2) and TRBJ1-6; TRBD1 matches at 7 bases. The CDR3 totals 14 residues. The V gene's germline CDR1 is LGHDT and CDR2 YNNKEL (reference sequence). After removal of 4 bases from V and 5 bases from J, the junction contained 2 bases not matched to a gene. CDR3 nucleotide sequence: TGTGCCAGCAGCCGACAGGGTAATAATTCACCCCTCCACTTT. It translates to CASSRQGNNSPLHF.

This chain links TRBV3-1 (or the pseudogene TRBV3-2) with TRBJ2-5, with D hard to call. The V gene lost 4 bases and the J gene lost 3 bases, with 9 bases spanning the gap. The CDR3 extends over 13 amino acids. Germline V gene data show CDR1 as LGHDT and CDR2 as YNNKEL (reference sequence). The CDR3 loop reads CASSRIAKETQYF. Written as DNA, the CDR3 is TGTGCCAGCAGCCGAATAGCCAAAGAGACCCAGTACTTC.

The rearrangement joins TRBV5-1 to TRBJ1-2; D perhaps matches TRBD1 (6 bases). CDR3 length: 13 amino acids. V gave up 2 bases and J gave up 1 base, with 6 bases separating them. Germline lookup yields CDR1 SGHRS and CDR2 YFSETQ. CDR3 DNA: TGCGCCAGCAGCTTCAGGGGTAACTATGGCTACACCTTC. Protein product: CASSFRGNYGYTF.

This chain uses TRBV4-3 with TRBJ1-2; maybe TRBD1 (6 bases). The CDR3 length is 15 residues. Trimming left V 0 bases short and J 3 bases short, with 11 bases between. CDR1 is LGHNA and CDR2 is YSLEER in the germline V gene. CDR3 residues: CASSQEGEGDYGYTF. For the CDR3, the DNA is TGCGCCAGCAGCCAAGAGGGGGAGGGGGACTATGGCTACACCTTC.

The V and J genes are TRBV19 and TRBJ1-2; unclear D gene. Germline loops: CDR1 LNHDA, CDR2 SQIVND (reference sequence). The length of the CDR3 is 14 residues. Trimming took off 3 bases at V and 4 bases at J, with 12 bases between the two ends. CDR3 region: CASSMGGGSYGYTF. The CDR3 region has the DNA TGTGCCAGTAGTATGGGAGGTGGAAGCTATGGCTACACCTTC.

This clone appeared once. V gene TRBV2 combines with J gene TRBJ2-5; 8 bases fit TRBD1. The CDR3 is 16 residues long. CDR1 SNHLY and CDR2 FYNNEI come from the germline V gene. Unmatched junction bases numbered 7, after V lost 3 bases and J lost 1 base. DNA of the CDR3: TGTGCCAGCAGTGAGGACAGGGCGGTCGGCCAAGAGACCCAGTACTTC. Its protein product is CASSEDRAVGQETQYF.

The V and J genes are TRBV6-5 and TRBJ2-7; D possibly corresponds to TRBD1 (6 bases). The CDR3 spans 12 residues. CDR1 and CDR2 from the germline V gene are MNHEY and SVGAGI. V was clipped by 9 bases and J by 0 bases, with 9 bases between them. CDR3 nucleotides: TGTGCCAGGAGGGGGAGCTCCTACGAGCAGTACTTC. It translates to CARRGSSYEQYF.

The rearrangement joins TRBV21-1 to TRBJ1-6; no check of the table's D call, TRBD1, against the DNA was made. TRBV21-1 is a pseudogene segment. The CDR3 spans 16 residues. CDR3 coding DNA: TGTGCCAGCAGAGGGACAGGTTACTCCTATAATTCACCCCTCCACTTT. It is translated as CASRGTGYSYNSPLHF.

The gene calls are TRBV28 and TRBJ1-5; the D gene is possibly TRBD1 (6 bases). Looked up from germline, CDR1 is MDHEN and CDR2 is SYDVKM. CDR3 length: 12 amino acids. The V end was cut by 6 bases, the J end by 6 bases, with 9 bases between. The CDR3 loop is CASRSGAQPQHF. CDR3 bases: TGTGCCAGCAGGTCAGGGGCTCAGCCCCAGCATTTT.

This chain uses TRBV29-1 with TRBJ2-1; 14 nucleotides agree with TRBD2. The trim removed 7 bases at V and 7 bases at J, leaving 6 bases unmatched. The CDR3 spans 14 residues. Per germline, CDR1 SQVTM and CDR2 ANQGSEA. CDR3 residues: CSGRGTSGRNEQFF. In DNA form, the CDR3 reads TGCAGCGGGAGGGGGACTAGCGGGAGAAATGAGCAGTTCTTC.

The rearrangement joins TRBV30 to TRBJ1-5; D perhaps matches TRBD1 (5 bases). CDR3 length: 14 residues. CDR1 and CDR2 (germline): GTSNPN, SVGIG (reference sequence). Deletions cut 1 base from V and 2 bases from J, with 9 bases between. The CDR3 nucleotides are TGTGCCTGGAGTGGGGGGGGAGGCAATCAGCCCCAGCATTTT. It is translated as CAWSGGGGNQPQHF.

The J gene is TRBJ1-5, the V gene TRBV19, with D perhaps TRBD1 (6 bases). This CDR3 contains 15 residues. With 1 base removed from V and 7 bases from J, the gap between germline ends came to 14 bases. The V gene's germline CDR1 is LNHDA and CDR2 SQIVND (reference sequence). CDR3 residues: CASSIVRGQGQPQHF. In nucleotides, the CDR3 is TGTGCCAGTAGTATAGTGCGGGGGCAGGGGCAGCCCCAGCATTTT.

This sequence joins TRBV4-2 and TRBJ2-6; perhaps TRBD1 as D (6 bases). The germline V and J ends were trimmed by 0 bases and 4 bases, with 13 bases remaining between them. This CDR3 contains 17 residues. From germline, CDR1 is LGHNA and CDR2 YNFKEQ. The CDR3 nucleotides read TGTGCCAGCAGCCAAGATCTATCAGGGACAGGGGCCAACGTCCTGACTTTC. Residues: CASSQDLSGTGANVLTF.

This clone was observed a single time. V gene TRBV10-3 combines with J gene TRBJ1-1; 8 nucleotides align to TRBD1. The V segment lost 4 bases and the J segment 3 bases; nucleotides outside the gene matches: 7. The CDR3 is 15 residues long. Germline V CDR1 and CDR2: ENHRY, SYGVKD. CDR3 loop: CAISAFQGADTEAFF. The CDR3 coding sequence is TGTGCCATCAGTGCCTTTCAGGGGGCTGACACTGAAGCTTTCTTT.

The CDR3: CASSLASSNEQFF. CDR3 nucleotides: TGTGCCAGCAGCTTAGCTAGCAGCAATGAGCAGTTCTTC. The rearrangement uses TRBV7-3 and TRBJ2-1; D may be TRBD2 (5 bases). CDR3 length: 13 residues. The germline gives CDR1 SGHTA, CDR2 FQGTGA. The V end was cut by 2 bases, the J end by 6 bases, with 8 bases between.

The chain is built from TRBV7-8 and TRBJ2-2; 10 bases map to TRBD2. The ends lost 6 bases at V and 6 bases at J; junction bases unmatched: 16. In germline, CDR1 is SGHVS, CDR2 FQNEAQ. There are 18 residues in the CDR3. Written as DNA, the CDR3 is TGTGCCAGCAGTTCAGTGGGGCCTAGCGGGAGATTTCCCGGGGAGCTGTTTTTT. This translates into CASSSVGPSGRFPGELFF.

This sequence joins TRBV2 and TRBJ2-2, with D possibly matching TRBD1 (6 bases). CDR1 is SNHLY, CDR2 FYNNEI, per germline. The CDR3 spans 16 residues. Trimming shortened V by 7 bases and J by 0 bases, and 15 bases separated the two germline ends. Here the CDR3 DNA reads TGTGCCAGCATGGTTCTGGGACACTCGAACACCGGGGAGCTGTTTTTT. This sequence encodes CASMVLGHSNTGELFF.

This chain uses TRBV7-8 with TRBJ1-1; 11 bases fit TRBD1. Trimming removed 3 bases from V and 4 bases from J; junction bases left unmatched: 7. This CDR3 spans 16 amino acids. CDR1 and CDR2 from the germline V gene are SGHVS and FQNEAQ. The CDR3 sequence is CASSLGQGVGGTEAFF. The CDR3 DNA sequence: TGTGCCAGCAGCTTGGGACAGGGGGTAGGTGGCACTGAAGCTTTCTTT.

The V and J genes are TRBV5-6 and TRBJ1-4; 7 positions match TRBD1. The V gene's germline CDR1 is SGHDT and CDR2 YYEEEE. J was trimmed by 8 bases and V by 0 bases; bases with no gene match: 4. The CDR3 has 14 amino acids. In DNA, the CDR3 is TGTGCCAGCAGCTTGGGAGGGGGCGAGGAAAAACTGTTTTTT. Translating gives CASSLGGGEEKLFF.

This chain links TRBV7-6 with TRBJ2-5; D possibly corresponds to TRBD1 (5 bases). The CDR3 has 15 amino acids. Germline assignment: CDR1 SGHVS and CDR2 FNYEAQ. V dropped 5 bases and J dropped 4 bases, with 17 bases sitting between them. The DNA of the CDR3 is TGTGCCAGCAGCGATACCCCAGGGTGGGGAGAGACCCAGTACTTC. Its translation: CASSDTPGWGETQYF. Full variable domain (remainder filled in from reference TRBV7-6 and TRBJ2-5): GAGVSQSPRYKVTKRGQDVALRCDPISGHVSLYWYRQALGQGPEFLTYFNYEAQQDKSGLPNDRFSAERPEGSISTLTIQRTEQRDSAMYRCASSDTPGWGETQYFGPGTRLLVL.

The chain couples TRBV30 to TRBJ2-1; 10 bases align to TRBD1. Per the germline V gene, CDR1 is GTSNPN and CDR2 is SVGIG (reference sequence). The CDR3 totals 14 residues. Trimming cost V 3 bases and J 7 bases; bases outside gene matches: 6. CDR3 nucleotides: TGTGCCTGGAGCATGGGACAGGGGATTAATGAGCAGTTCTTC. Protein sequence: CAWSMGQGINEQFF.